These 22 T cell receptor beta chains were sequenced from one sample in a study of blood T cell repertoires in COVID-19. Method: immunoSEQ multiplex PCR; TCRdb's copy keeps in-frame clones and lacks some. The repertoire includes hundreds of thousands of clones, less than 90% of them detected once, and roughly 8.3% sits in the top ten. Source material: peripheral blood. These receptors were collected from a woman aged 50 to 60 with COVID-19, enrolled during active disease.

The chain couples TRBV18 to TRBJ1-2; perhaps TRBD1 as D (6 bases). Germline V gives CDR1 KGHSH, CDR2 LQKENI. The V gene lost 3 bases and the J gene lost 5 bases, with 7 bases spanning the gap. The CDR3 spans 12 residues. This CDR3 is CASSPDRYGYTF. CDR3 nucleotide sequence: TGTGCCAGCTCACCGGACAGATATGGCTACACCTTC.

V is TRBV19 and J is TRBJ1-4; D is undetermined. In germline, CDR1 is LNHDA, CDR2 SQIVND (reference sequence). The CDR3 is 13 amino acids. Trimming pared 11 bases from V and 6 bases from J, leaving 16 bases between. The chain's CDR3 is CAGFRGVDEKLFF. CDR3 nucleotides: TGTGCCGGCTTCCGGGGAGTTGATGAAAAACTGTTTTTT.

The CDR3 protein is CASSERSVNYGYTF. The CDR3 bases are TGTGCCAGCAGTGAACGTTCCGTAAACTATGGCTACACCTTC. The chain joins TRBV2 to TRBJ1-2; D unclear. Germline V gives CDR1 SNHLY, CDR2 FYNNEI. This CDR3 has 14 amino acids. V was cut by 2 bases and J by 2 bases, with 9 bases left in between.

The chain has TRBV11-1 and TRBJ2-3; no reliable D call. This CDR3 is built from 12 residues. Germline lookup yields CDR1 SGHAT and CDR2 FQDESV (reference sequence). Trimming shortened V by 5 bases and J by 3 bases, and 6 bases separated the two germline ends. The CDR3 DNA follows: TGTGCCAGCAGCCGTTTGACAGATACGCAGTATTTT. Translation gives CASSRLTDTQYF. Full variable domain (remainder filled in from reference TRBV11-1 and TRBJ2-3): EAEVAQSPRYKITEKSQAVAFWCDPISGHATLYWYRQILGQGPELLVQFQDESVVDDSQLPKDRFSAERLKGVDSTLKIQPAELGDSAMYLCASSRLTDTQYFGPGTRLTVL.

The CDR3 DNA sequence: TGCGCCAGCAGAACAGGGGATGAGAGGTCGACAGATACGCAGTATTTT. It codes for CASRTGDERSTDTQYF. J is TRBJ2-3 and V is TRBV5-1, with TRBD1 matching over 7 bases. Germline CDR1 is SGHRS and CDR2 is YFSETQ. J was trimmed by 3 bases and V by 5 bases; bases with no gene match: 12. The CDR3 is 16 residues long.

The chain carries TRBV30 and TRBJ2-5; tentatively, D is TRBD1 (5 bases). The CDR3 totals 14 residues. The V end was cut by 0 bases, the J end by 1 base, with 9 bases between. CDR1 and CDR2 (germline): GTSNPN, SVGIG (reference sequence). The CDR3 is CAWSVTGAQETQYF. CDR3 coding DNA: TGTGCCTGGAGTGTAACAGGAGCCCAAGAGACCCAGTACTTC. The entire variable domain, with the rest obtained from reference TRBV30 and TRBJ2-5, is as follows: SQTIHQWPATLVQPVGSPLSLECTVEGTSNPNLYWYRQAAGRGLQLLFYSVGIGQISSEVPQNLSASRPQDRQFILSSKKLLLSDSGFYLCAWSVTGAQETQYFGPGTRLLVL.

The rearrangement joins TRBV9 to TRBJ1-1, with TRBD1 as a possible D gene (6 bases). The CDR3 sequence is 16 residues long. Trimming pared 0 bases from V and 3 bases from J, leaving 15 bases between. Germline CDR1 is SGDLS and CDR2 is YYNGEE. The CDR3, as DNA: TGTGCCAGCAGCGTAGGTCTGAGACAGGAGGACACTGAAGCTTTCTTT. This sequence encodes CASSVGLRQEDTEAFF.

This sequence joins TRBV12-3 or TRBV12-4 and TRBJ1-6; D uncertain. This CDR3 comprises 13 residues. Trimming cost V 2 bases and J 10 bases, with 9 bases left between them. Here the CDR3 reads CASSLSGGSPLHF. The CDR3 bases are TGTGCCAGCAGTTTATCTGGTGGCTCACCCCTCCACTTT.

The chain uses TRBV2 and TRBJ1-4; D may be TRBD1 (6 bases). Germline CDR1 SNHLY, CDR2 FYNNEI. This CDR3 contains 14 residues. The germline V and J ends were trimmed by 6 bases and 8 bases, with 16 bases remaining between them. CDR3 coding DNA: TGTGCCAGCAGAAAGGAACAGGGTTGGGAAAAACTGTTTTTT. This codes for CASRKEQGWEKLFF.

The chain couples TRBV20-1 to TRBJ2-1; 8 bases agree with TRBD2. V lost 3 bases to trimming and J lost 0 bases; unmatched junction nucleotides: 10. Germline CDR1 and CDR2: DFQATT and SNEGSKA (reference sequence). The CDR3 length is 17 residues. CDR3 nucleotide sequence: TGCAGTGCTAGTTACCCAGCGGGGGCTAGCTCCTACAATGAGCAGTTCTTC. It translates to CSASYPAGASSYNEQFF.

J is TRBJ2-2 and V is TRBV28; 8 bases are shared with TRBD1. This CDR3 has 14 residues. The germline gives CDR1 MDHEN, CDR2 SYDVKM. Trimming cost V 4 bases and J 4 bases; bases outside gene matches: 2. CDR3 DNA: TGTGCCAGCAGTTGGACAGGGATCACCGGGGAGCTGTTTTTT. Translated, it gives CASSWTGITGELFF.

J is TRBJ1-5 and V is TRBV7-2; TRBD1 is a possible D gene (6 bases). Germline V lookup: CDR1 SGHTA, CDR2 FQGNSA. V lost 1 base to trimming and J lost 0 bases, with 13 bases between them. CDR3 length: 17 residues. CDR3 sequence (DNA): TGTGCCAGCAGCTTAGGTGGGACACTCCTTAGCAATCAGCCCCAGCATTTT. It encodes CASSLGGTLLSNQPQHF.

J is TRBJ2-7 and V is TRBV11-2, with 7 bases lining up with TRBD2. Germline V gives CDR1 SGHAT, CDR2 FQNNGV. V lost 1 base, J lost 6 bases, and 6 bases stayed unmatched. The CDR3 totals 14 residues. The CDR3 DNA is TGTGCCAGCAGCTTAGTTCGGGGAGGGTCCGAGCAGTACTTC. It yields the protein CASSLVRGGSEQYF. Variable domain in full (rest from reference TRBV11-2 and TRBJ2-7): EAGVAQSPRYKIIEKRQSVAFWCNPISGHATLYWYQQILGQGPKLLIQFQNNGVVDDSQLPKDRFSAERLKGVDSTLKIQPAKLEDSAVYLCASSLVRGGSEQYFGPGTRLTVT.

The chain couples TRBV7-3 to TRBJ1-1; no firm D call. Germline lookup yields CDR1 SGHTA and CDR2 FQGTGA. V was trimmed by 5 bases and J by 1 base, leaving 11 bases between them. The CDR3 is made up of 14 amino acids. The CDR3 DNA reads TGTGCCAGCAGCCCTAGTACGGGGAACACTGAAGCTTTCTTT. Protein product: CASSPSTGNTEAFF. Using reference TRBV7-3 and TRBJ1-1 for the parts outside the CDR3, the full variable domain is GAGVSQTPSNKVTEKGKYVELRCDPISGHTALYWYRQSLGQGPEFLIYFQGTGAADDSGLPNDRFFAVRPEGSVSTLKIQRTERGDSAVYLCASSPSTGNTEAFFGQGTRLTVV.

This clone has only a few counts. The chain has TRBV9 and TRBJ1-5; no clear D gene. The CDR3 is 18 amino acids. Germline lookup yields CDR1 SGDLS and CDR2 YYNGEE. The V gene lost 6 bases and the J gene lost 1 base, with 23 bases spanning the gap. DNA for the CDR3: TGTGCCAGCATTCCCGCAGTAGTCTCTGTGGAGAGCAATCAGCCCCAGCATTTT. This translates into CASIPAVVSVESNQPQHF.

The chain carries TRBV5-8 and TRBJ1-5; maybe TRBD1 (6 bases). The CDR3 contains 16 residues. Germline V gene lookup returns CDR1 SGHTS and CDR2 YDEGEE. Trimming removed 0 bases from V and 4 bases from J, with 14 bases in between. CDR3 in amino acids: CASSLGGGQGNQPQHF. The CDR3 DNA reads TGTGCCAGCAGCTTGGGGGGGGGCCAGGGTAATCAGCCCCAGCATTTT.

In regard to this clone: In the same sample, other DNA sequences code for this CDR3. This chain links TRBV5-1 with TRBJ2-3; D is perhaps TRBD2 (7 bases). V was cut by 4 bases and J by 0 bases, with 12 bases left in between. In germline, CDR1 is SGHRS, CDR2 YFSETQ. This CDR3 is built from 15 residues. In DNA form, the CDR3 reads TGCGCCAGCAGCCCGGGGGGCACCAGCACAGATACGCAGTATTTT. This encodes CASSPGGTSTDTQYF.

The chain recombines TRBV21-1 with TRBJ2-1; the D call TRBD2 from the table was never checked on the DNA. TRBV21-1 is shown as a pseudogene. The CDR3 runs 15 residues. The CDR3 DNA sequence: TGTGCCAGCAGCAAAGCGCCCGGGGATGGTAATGAGCAGTTCTTC. It specifies CASSKAPGDGNEQFF.

The sample holds a few counts of this clone. The chain links TRBV7-2 to TRBJ2-7; D call uncertain. Trimming stripped 4 bases from V and 0 bases from J, with 13 bases between. This CDR3 spans 15 amino acids. CDR1 and CDR2 from the germline V gene are SGHTA and FQGNSA. CDR3 region: CASSSRLRGSYEQYF. The CDR3 DNA reads TGTGCCAGCAGCTCGCGGTTGAGAGGCTCCTACGAGCAGTACTTC.

The rearrangement links TRBV27 to TRBJ2-1; no clear D. The ends were cut back, 2 bases at V and 5 bases at J, with 16 bases in the middle. CDR3 length: 16 residues. The germline gives CDR1 MNHEY, CDR2 SMNVEV (reference sequence). CDR3 coding DNA: TGTGCCAGCAGTTTAAGGTCAGGTACGATGAACAATGAGCAGTTCTTC. Protein product: CASSLRSGTMNNEQFF.

This chain uses TRBV24-1 with TRBJ1-2; D is unclear. This CDR3 has 14 residues. Germline V gene data show CDR1 as KGHDR and CDR2 as SFDVKD. The V gene lost 7 bases and the J gene lost 2 bases, with 13 bases spanning the gap. The CDR3 region has the DNA TGTGCCACCAGCCCACCTACCGCCAACTATGGCTACACCTTC. Amino acids: CATSPPTANYGYTF.

In its sample, this clone was seen a few times. The CDR3 spells CASSQRWDIYEQYF. CDR3 sequence (DNA): TGTGCCAGCAGCCAAAGGTGGGACATCTACGAGCAGTACTTC. J is TRBJ2-7 and V is TRBV3-1 (or the pseudogene TRBV3-2); tentatively, D is TRBD1 (6 bases). The CDR3 runs 14 residues. V dropped 2 bases and J dropped 3 bases, with 11 bases sitting between them. Germline V CDR1 and CDR2: LGHDT, YNNKEL (reference sequence).